This TCR beta chain was recorded in a study of blood T cells in healthy people across ages. Combining a sample-barcoded 5' primer with a J-beta primer mix, a second PCR ran for roughly 7 to 12 cycles. TCRdb used MiXCR to reprocess the 5' RACE reads, holding one entry per CDR3 protein. The repertoire holds about 900,000 distinct CDR3 sequences, roughly 43% seen once, with 13% in the top ten. Each sample gave at least 7 million isolated PBMCs. Comments on this clonotype: Possible read error: a much larger clone is one base away.

Per germline, CDR1 MNHNS and CDR2 SASEGT. With 0 bases removed from V and 7 bases from J, the gap between germline ends came to 13 bases. The CDR3 covers 14 residues. Sequenced: blood. The rearrangement uses TRBV6-1 and TRBJ2-7; D is possibly TRBD2 (6 bases). The TCR sequence derives from a young man in good health. The CDR3 spells CASSEAGEVDEQYF. The CDR3, as DNA: TGTGCCAGCAGTGAAGCGGGGGAGGTGGATGAGCAGTACTTC.